Below, one T cell receptor beta chain is given with its context. Its antigen is undetermined. This sample was taken from a study of shared clonotypes between healthy human individuals. Notes on the study in general: Specimens sampled were limited to blood, with tissue repertoires likely differing.

The germline CDR1 and CDR2 sequences are SGHTA and FQGNSA. J lost 6 bases, V lost 5 bases, and 9 bases had no gene match. This CDR3 has 15 residues. Each unsorted PBMC replicate got 300 ng genomic DNA, some 31,000 genomes. In the original workflow: ImmunoSEQ supplied junction-only sequences lacking quality scores, so filtering was different. Sequencing was performed with immunoSEQ multiplex PCR; in TCRdb, only in-frame clones are kept and a portion is missing. V, J and clone size are taken as reported in that table, and D and trimming were inferred from the DNA itself. This sample has around 480,000 clones, with roughly 85% found just once.

The chain employs TRBV7-2 and TRBJ1-5; 8 nucleotides match TRBD1. Sequencing input: PBMCs. This TCR came from a woman aged 40-49 years in good health. Some clones in this sample may be carry-over from other donors' samples. CDR3 protein: CASSPDSGGSQPQHF. CDR3 in DNA: TGTGCCAGCAGCCCAGACTCAGGGGGCAGTCAGCCCCAGCATTTT.